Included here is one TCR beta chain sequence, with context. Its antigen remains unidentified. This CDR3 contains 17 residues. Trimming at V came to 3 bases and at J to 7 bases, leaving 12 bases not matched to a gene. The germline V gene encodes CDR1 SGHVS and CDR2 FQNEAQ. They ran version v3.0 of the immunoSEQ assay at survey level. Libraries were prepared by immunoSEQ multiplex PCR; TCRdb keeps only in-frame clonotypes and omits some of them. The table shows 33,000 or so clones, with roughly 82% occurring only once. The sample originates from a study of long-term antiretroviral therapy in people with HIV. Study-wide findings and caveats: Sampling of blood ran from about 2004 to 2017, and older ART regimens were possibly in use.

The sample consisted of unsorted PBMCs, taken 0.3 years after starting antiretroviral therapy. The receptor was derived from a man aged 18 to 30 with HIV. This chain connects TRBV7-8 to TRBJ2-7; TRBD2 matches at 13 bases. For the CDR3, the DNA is TGTGCCAGCAGCTTGGGACTAGCGGGACTGCCCGGGAGGGAGCAGTACTTC. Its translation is CASSLGLAGLPGREQYF.